The 3 T cell receptor beta chains in this list originate from one sample, sequenced in a study of blood T cell repertoires in COVID-19. This table comes from immunoSEQ multiplex PCR, and its TCRdb copy is limited to in-frame clones, with some not included. The sample carries 250,000 or so clones, 85% to 90% recorded once. Sequenced sample: PBMCs or T cells enriched from blood (not recorded which). The receptors were gathered from a man between 45 and 60 years old who had been exposed to COVID-19.

The chain combines TRBV4-1 with TRBJ2-1; 11 nucleotides agree with TRBD2. The V gene end was trimmed by 1 base and the J gene end by 3 bases; junction bases not matched to a gene: 5. The CDR3 totals 17 residues. Germline V gene data show CDR1 as MGHRA and CDR2 as YSYEKL. The CDR3: CASSQGGLAAIYNEQFF. The CDR3 DNA reads as TGCGCCAGCAGCCAAGGGGGACTAGCGGCAATCTACAATGAGCAGTTCTTC.

This clone was found once. J is TRBJ2-2 and V is TRBV19, with a tentative D call TRBD2 (6 bases). The CDR3 covers 15 residues. The ends were cut back, 3 bases at V and 6 bases at J, with 14 bases in the middle. Germline CDR1 is LNHDA and CDR2 is SQIVND (reference sequence). The CDR3 loop is CASSIGTVGAGELFF. In DNA form, the CDR3 reads TGTGCCAGTAGTATTGGGACTGTGGGCGCCGGGGAGCTGTTTTTT.

This chain joins TRBV2 and TRBJ1-5; D is unclear. This CDR3 is 14 amino acids long. The V and J ends lost 3 bases and 0 bases respectively, with 6 bases between them. From germline, CDR1 is SNHLY and CDR2 FYNNEI. The CDR3 region has the DNA TGTGCCAGCAGTGACAGACTTAGCAATCAGCCCCAGCATTTT. Residues: CASSDRLSNQPQHF.